Below, 5 T cell receptor beta chains from the same sample are listed, as sequenced in a study of T cell changes during pregnancy in multiple sclerosis. The protocol was immunoSEQ multiplex PCR, while the TCRdb copy is restricted to in-frame clones and leaves out a portion. The sample carries about 89,000 clones, 94% recorded once. The sequencing here drew on peripheral blood, taken after pregnancy. The source of these receptors is a female donor in good health, enrolled as a control in a pregnancy study.

The chain links TRBV4-1 to TRBJ2-1; a weak D match, TRBD2 (5 bases). Trimming removed 4 bases from V and 8 bases from J, with 12 bases in between. Germline-derived CDR1 and CDR2 are MGHRA and YSYEKL. The CDR3 sequence is 13 residues long. The CDR3 protein is CASSRLLRDEQFF. The CDR3, as DNA: TGCGCCAGCAGCCGCCTGCTGAGGGATGAGCAGTTCTTC.

The chain is built from TRBV5-1 and TRBJ2-3; D may be TRBD2 (5 bases). Trimming cost V 4 bases and J 0 bases, with 6 bases left between them. The CDR3 runs to 13 residues. Germline loops: CDR1 SGHRS, CDR2 YFSETQ. In DNA, the CDR3 is TGCGCCAGCAGCGAGGGCAGCACAGATACGCAGTATTTT. The encoded protein is CASSEGSTDTQYF.

V gene TRBV15 combines with J gene TRBJ2-2; 11 nucleotides match TRBD1. From germline, CDR1 is LNHNV and CDR2 YYDKDF (reference sequence). This CDR3 region has 14 residues. V was clipped by 5 bases and J by 8 bases; unmatched bases: 4. CDR3 coding DNA: TGTGCCACCAGCCGGGGACAGGGGGTTGGGGAGCTGTTTTTT. Its translation is CATSRGQGVGELFF.

The chain employs TRBV4-1 and TRBJ2-3; perhaps TRBD2 as D (5 bases). Germline CDR1 reads MGHRA; CDR2 reads YSYEKL. Trimming stripped 0 bases from V and 9 bases from J, with 19 bases between. There are 16 residues in the CDR3. Here the CDR3 reads CASSQDRSTGGGTQYF. CDR3 nucleotide sequence: TGCGCCAGCAGCCAAGATCGCAGCACCGGTGGAGGCACGCAGTATTTT.

V gene TRBV7-8 combines with J gene TRBJ2-2; possibly TRBD2 for D (5 bases). The CDR3 extends over 17 amino acids. The V gene's germline CDR1 is SGHVS and CDR2 FQNEAQ. V was cut by 5 bases and J by 5 bases, with 21 bases left in between. CDR3 in amino acids: CASSTGYSGSDTGELFF. The CDR3 DNA is TGTGCCAGCAGCACCGGATATAGTGGGAGTGATACCGGGGAGCTGTTTTTT. The complete variable domain, with remaining parts taken from reference TRBV7-8 and TRBJ2-2, reads GAGVSQSPRYKVAKRGQDVALRCDPISGHVSLFWYQQALGQGPEFLTYFQNEAQLDKSGLPSDRFFAERPEGSVSTLKIQRTQQEDSAVYLCASSTGYSGSDTGELFFGEGSRLTVL.